This is a list of T cell receptor beta chains from one sample in a study of cytomegalovirus exposure and HLA in healthy donors. Some clones are missing from TCRdb's copy, which holds only in-frame ones; the method was immunoSEQ multiplex PCR. The repertoire holds 110,000 or so clones, with about 70% as singletons. The material sequenced was PBMCs. The receptors originated from a woman between 40 and 55 years old in good health and CMV-seropositive. The CDR3 runs from the conserved cysteine through the conserved F or W. A row's size may be missing; if present it is once, few, many or a size class.

v_call clone_size cdr3_aa
TRBV11-2 . CASSLSGLSGTEKLFF
TRBV6-1 . CASSEDSSGANVLTF
TRBV30 . CAWKRGGFYEQFF
TRBV5-1 . CASSLAPSSGANVLTF
TRBV5-1 few CASSFSGGPRDIQYF
TRBV7-9 . CASSAPGFNTEAFF
TRBV6-6 . CASLGQGQAQPQHF
TRBV30 . CAWESGTTNEKLFF
TRBV7-9 . CASSLGIDGQATYGYTF
TRBV6-5 . CASSYSGRGLGYTF
TRBV2 . CASTGERYTEAFF
TRBV2 . CASNSGQGSYGYTF
TRBV6-6 once CASSGQGSNQPQHF
TRBV5-1 . CASSLQDYTGELFF
TRBV27 . CASSLSRNTEAFF
TRBV6-1 . CASGGQNTIYF
TRBV6-5 . CASSYSHNTEAFF
TRBV7-9 . CASSFDRGTDEQYF
TRBV30 few CAWRTGFGNTIYF
TRBV30 . CAWRQSGGAQYF
TRBV6-5 . CASNPTGGDEAFF
TRBV5-1 few CASSLTGGVTEAFF
TRBV5-1 . CASSLDAIGSAGYNEQFF
TRBV4-1 . CASSHVRQAGNQPQHF
TRBV7-8 . CASSPRLEPDDNEQFF
TRBV5-1 . CASSLGTSGSNEQFF
TRBV27 few CASSHRDRSNEKLFF
TRBV29-1 . CSVAPGQGAVRKSNQPQHF
TRBV27 . CASKPGSGTEAFF
TRBV29-1 . CSSAVGGKDTQYF
TRBV11-2 . CASSLDRVSEKLFF
TRBV2 . CASRTAGGNTEAFF
TRBV5-1 few CASSLVGQGNEKLFF
TRBV6-1 few CASSDPYSFRDRTDYPF
TRBV5-1 few CASSPIRDRVYGYTF
TRBV7-9 few CASQRQGNTEAFF
TRBV10-3 . CAISKDSNYGYTF
TRBV27 . CASSLWGVGGRPDTQYF
TRBV5-1 . CASSFQGANEQYF
TRBV18 . CASSPTQGIGYTF
TRBV4-1 . CASKALAGRSNEKLFF
TRBV20-1 . CASADSLEAFF
TRBV7-2 . CASSYQATPEEQYF
TRBV6-6 . CASSGQENTEAFF
TRBV5-1 . CASSLQGASTDTQYF